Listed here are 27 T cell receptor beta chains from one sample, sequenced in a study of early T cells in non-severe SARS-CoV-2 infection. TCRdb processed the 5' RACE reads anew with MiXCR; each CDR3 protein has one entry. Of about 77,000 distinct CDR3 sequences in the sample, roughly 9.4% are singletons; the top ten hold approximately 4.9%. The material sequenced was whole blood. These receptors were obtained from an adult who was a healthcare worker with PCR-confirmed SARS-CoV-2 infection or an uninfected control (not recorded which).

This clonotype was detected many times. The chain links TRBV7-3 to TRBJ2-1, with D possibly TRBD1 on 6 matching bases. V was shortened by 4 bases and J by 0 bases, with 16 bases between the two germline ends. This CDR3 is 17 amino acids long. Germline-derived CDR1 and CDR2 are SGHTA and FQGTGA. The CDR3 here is CASSSYSRGSSYNEQFF. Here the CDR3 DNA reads TGTGCCAGCAGCTCGTATAGTAGGGGGAGCTCCTACAATGAGCAGTTCTTC.

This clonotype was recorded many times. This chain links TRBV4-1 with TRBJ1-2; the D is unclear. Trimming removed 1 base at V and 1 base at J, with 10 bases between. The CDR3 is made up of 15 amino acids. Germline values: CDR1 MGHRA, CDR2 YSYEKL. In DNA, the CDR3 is TGCGCCAGCAGCCAAGTCGTAGGGAGTAACTATGGCTACACCTTC. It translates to CASSQVVGSNYGYTF.

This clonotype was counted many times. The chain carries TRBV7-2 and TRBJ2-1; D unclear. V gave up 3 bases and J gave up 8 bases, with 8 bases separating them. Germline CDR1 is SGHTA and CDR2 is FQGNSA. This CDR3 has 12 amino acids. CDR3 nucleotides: TGTGCCAGCAGCTTCGGGCGTCATGAGCAGTTCTTC. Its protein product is CASSFGRHEQFF.

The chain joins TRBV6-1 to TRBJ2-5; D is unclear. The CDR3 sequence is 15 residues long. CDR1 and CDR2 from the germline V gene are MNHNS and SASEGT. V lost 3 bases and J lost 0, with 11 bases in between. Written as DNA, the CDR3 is TGTGCCAGCAGTGACCTTAGATCTCACCAAGAGACCCAGTACTTC. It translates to CASSDLRSHQETQYF.

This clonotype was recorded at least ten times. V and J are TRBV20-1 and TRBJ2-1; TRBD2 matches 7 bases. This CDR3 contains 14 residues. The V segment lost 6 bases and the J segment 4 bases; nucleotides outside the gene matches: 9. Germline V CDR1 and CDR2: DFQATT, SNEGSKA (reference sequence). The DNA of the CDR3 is TGCAGTGCCCCGGGGGGAGGCGATTACAATGAGCAGTTCTTC. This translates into CSAPGGGDYNEQFF.

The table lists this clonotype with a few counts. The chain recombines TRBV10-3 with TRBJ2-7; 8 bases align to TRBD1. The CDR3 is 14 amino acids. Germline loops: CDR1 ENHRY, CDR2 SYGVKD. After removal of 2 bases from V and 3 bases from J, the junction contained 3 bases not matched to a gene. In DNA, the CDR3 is TGTGCCATCAGTGAGGTAACAGGGGGCTACGAGCAGTACTTC. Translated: CAISEVTGGYEQYF.

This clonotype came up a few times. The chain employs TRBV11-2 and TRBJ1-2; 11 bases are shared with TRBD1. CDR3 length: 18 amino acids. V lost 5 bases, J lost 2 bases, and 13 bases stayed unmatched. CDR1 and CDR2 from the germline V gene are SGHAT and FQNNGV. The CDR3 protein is CASSPLGQGAYINYGYTF. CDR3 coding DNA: TGTGCCAGCAGCCCCCTCGGACAGGGGGCGTATATCAACTATGGCTACACCTTC.

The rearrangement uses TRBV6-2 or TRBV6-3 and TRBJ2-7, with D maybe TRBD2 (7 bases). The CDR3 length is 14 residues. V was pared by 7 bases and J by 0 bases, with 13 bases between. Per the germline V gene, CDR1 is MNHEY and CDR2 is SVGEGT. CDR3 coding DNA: TGTGCCAGCACCTGGGAGGGGGGCTCCTACGAGCAGTACTTC. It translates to CASTWEGGSYEQYF.

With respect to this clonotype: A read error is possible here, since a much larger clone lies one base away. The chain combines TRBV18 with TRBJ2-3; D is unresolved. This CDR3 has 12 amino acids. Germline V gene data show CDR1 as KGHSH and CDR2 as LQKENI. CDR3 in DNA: TGTGTCAGCTCACCAAATACAGATACGCAGTATTTT. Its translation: CVSSPNTDTQYF.

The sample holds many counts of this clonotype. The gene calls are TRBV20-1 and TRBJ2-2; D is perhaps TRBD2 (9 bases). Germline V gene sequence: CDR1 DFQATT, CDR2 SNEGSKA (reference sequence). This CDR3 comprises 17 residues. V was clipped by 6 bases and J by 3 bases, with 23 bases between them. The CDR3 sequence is CSAADRATSGYTGELFF. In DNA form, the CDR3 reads TGCAGTGCCGCGGACAGGGCGACTAGCGGATACACCGGGGAGCTGTTTTTT.

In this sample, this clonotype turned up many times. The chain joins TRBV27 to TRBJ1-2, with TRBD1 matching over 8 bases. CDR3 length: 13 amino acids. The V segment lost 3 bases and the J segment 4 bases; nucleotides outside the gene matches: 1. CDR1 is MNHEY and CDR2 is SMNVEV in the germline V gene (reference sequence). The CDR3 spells CASSFTGGYGYTF. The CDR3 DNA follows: TGTGCCAGCAGTTTTACAGGGGGCTATGGCTACACCTTC.

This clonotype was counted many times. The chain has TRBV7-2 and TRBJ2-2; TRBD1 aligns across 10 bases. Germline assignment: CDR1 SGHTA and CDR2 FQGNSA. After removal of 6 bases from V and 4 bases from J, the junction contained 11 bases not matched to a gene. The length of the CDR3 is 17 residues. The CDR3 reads CASSFETGTGVTGELFF. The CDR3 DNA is TGTGCCAGCAGTTTTGAAACCGGGACAGGGGTCACCGGGGAGCTGTTTTTT.

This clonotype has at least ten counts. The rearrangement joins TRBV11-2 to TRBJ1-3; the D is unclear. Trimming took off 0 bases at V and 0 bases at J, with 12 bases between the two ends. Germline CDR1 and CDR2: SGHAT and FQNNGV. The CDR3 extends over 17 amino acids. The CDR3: CASSLDRRRSSGNTIYF. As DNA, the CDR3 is TGTGCCAGCAGCTTAGATAGGCGGCGGAGCTCTGGAAACACCATATATTTT.

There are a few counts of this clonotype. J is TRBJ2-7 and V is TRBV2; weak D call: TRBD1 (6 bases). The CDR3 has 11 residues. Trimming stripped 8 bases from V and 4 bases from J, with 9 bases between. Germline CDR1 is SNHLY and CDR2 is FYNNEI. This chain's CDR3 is CASRQGYEQYF. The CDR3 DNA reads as TGTGCCAGCCGCCAGGGGTACGAGCAGTACTTC.

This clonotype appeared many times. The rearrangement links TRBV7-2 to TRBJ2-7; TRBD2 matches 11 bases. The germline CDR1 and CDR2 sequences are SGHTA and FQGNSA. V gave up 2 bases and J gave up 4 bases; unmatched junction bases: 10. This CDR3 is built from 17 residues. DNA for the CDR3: TGTGCCAGCAGCTTACTAGGACTAGCGGGCAGTTTTTACGAGCAGTACTTC. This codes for CASSLLGLAGSFYEQYF.

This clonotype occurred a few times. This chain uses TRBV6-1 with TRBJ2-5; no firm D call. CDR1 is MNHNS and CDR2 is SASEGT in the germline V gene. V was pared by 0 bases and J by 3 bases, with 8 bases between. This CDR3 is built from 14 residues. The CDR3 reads CASSEARAKETQYF. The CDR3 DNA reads TGTGCCAGCAGTGAAGCTCGGGCAAAAGAGACCCAGTACTTC.

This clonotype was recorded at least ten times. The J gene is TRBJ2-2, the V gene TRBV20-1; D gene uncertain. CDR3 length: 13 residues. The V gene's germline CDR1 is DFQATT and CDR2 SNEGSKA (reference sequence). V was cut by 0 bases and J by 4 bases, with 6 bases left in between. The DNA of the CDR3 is TGCAGTGCTAGAGAAGGAGCCACCGGGGAGCTGTTTTTT. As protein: CSAREGATGELFF.

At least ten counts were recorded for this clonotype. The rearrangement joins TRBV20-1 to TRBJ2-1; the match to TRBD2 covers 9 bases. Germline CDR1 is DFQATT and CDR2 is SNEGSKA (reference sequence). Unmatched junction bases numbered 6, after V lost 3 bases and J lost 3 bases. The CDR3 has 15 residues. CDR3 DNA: TGCAGTGCTAGGCAAGCGGGAGGCATCTACAATGAGCAGTTCTTC. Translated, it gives CSARQAGGIYNEQFF.

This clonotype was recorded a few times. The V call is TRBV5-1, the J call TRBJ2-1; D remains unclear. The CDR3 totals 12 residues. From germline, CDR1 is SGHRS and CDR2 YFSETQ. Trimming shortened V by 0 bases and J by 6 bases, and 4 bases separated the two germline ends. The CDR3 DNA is TGCGCCAGCAGCTTGGAAGTCAATGAGCAGTTCTTC. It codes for CASSLEVNEQFF.

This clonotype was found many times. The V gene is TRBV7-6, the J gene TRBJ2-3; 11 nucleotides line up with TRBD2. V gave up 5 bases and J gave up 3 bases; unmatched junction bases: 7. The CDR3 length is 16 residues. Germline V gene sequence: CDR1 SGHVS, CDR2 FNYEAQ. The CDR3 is CASSPLLAGDTDTQYF. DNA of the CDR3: TGTGCCAGCAGCCCCTTACTAGCGGGAGATACAGATACGCAGTATTTT. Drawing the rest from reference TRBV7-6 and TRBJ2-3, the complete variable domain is GAGVSQSPRYKVTKRGQDVALRCDPISGHVSLYWYRQALGQGPEFLTYFNYEAQQDKSGLPNDRFSAERPEGSISTLTIQRTEQRDSAMYRCASSPLLAGDTDTQYFGPGTRLTVL.

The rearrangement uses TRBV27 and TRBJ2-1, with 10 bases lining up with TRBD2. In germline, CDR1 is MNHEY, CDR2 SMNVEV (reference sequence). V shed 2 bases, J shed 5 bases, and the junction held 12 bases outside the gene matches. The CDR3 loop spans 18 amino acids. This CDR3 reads CASSLQPPLAGVHNEQFF. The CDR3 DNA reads TGTGCCAGCAGTTTACAACCTCCGCTAGCGGGAGTCCACAATGAGCAGTTCTTC.

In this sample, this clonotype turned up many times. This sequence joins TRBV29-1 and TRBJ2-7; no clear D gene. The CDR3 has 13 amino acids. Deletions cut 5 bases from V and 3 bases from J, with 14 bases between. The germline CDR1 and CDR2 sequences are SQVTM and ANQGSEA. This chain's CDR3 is CSVLTAVIYEQYF. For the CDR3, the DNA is TGCAGCGTTCTTACCGCCGTCATCTACGAGCAGTACTTC.

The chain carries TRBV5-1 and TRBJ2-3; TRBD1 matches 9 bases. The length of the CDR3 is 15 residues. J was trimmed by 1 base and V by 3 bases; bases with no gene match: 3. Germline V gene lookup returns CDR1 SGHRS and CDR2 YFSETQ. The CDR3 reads CASSWGQGGTDTQYF. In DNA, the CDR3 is TGCGCCAGCAGCTGGGGACAGGGCGGCACAGATACGCAGTATTTT.

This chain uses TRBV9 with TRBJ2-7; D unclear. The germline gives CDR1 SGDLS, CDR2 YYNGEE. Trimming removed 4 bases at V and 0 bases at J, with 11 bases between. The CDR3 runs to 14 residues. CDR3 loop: CASSSEIFSYEQYF. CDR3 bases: TGTGCCAGCAGCTCGGAGATCTTCTCCTACGAGCAGTACTTC.

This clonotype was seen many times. Here the CDR3 DNA reads TGTGCCAGCAGTTCTAGGGGGAGTGGGGCCAACGTCCTGACTTTC. Translated: CASSSRGSGANVLTF. The rearrangement links TRBV27 to TRBJ2-6, with D maybe TRBD1 (6 bases). Germline CDR1 is MNHEY and CDR2 is SMNVEV (reference sequence). The CDR3 runs 15 residues. V lost 4 bases, J lost 3 bases, and 10 bases lay in between. Full variable domain (rest looked up from reference TRBV27 and TRBJ2-6): EAQVTQNPRYLITVTGKKLTVTCSQNMNHEYMSWYRQDPGLGLRQIYYSMNVEVTDKGDVPEGYKVSRKEKRNFPLILESPSPNQTSLYFCASSSRGSGANVLTFGAGSRLTVL.

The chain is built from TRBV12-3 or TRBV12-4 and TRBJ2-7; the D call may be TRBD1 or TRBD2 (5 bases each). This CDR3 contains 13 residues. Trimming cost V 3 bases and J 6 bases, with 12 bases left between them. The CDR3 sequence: CASSLGLAREQYF. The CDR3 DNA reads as TGTGCCAGCAGTTTGGGGCTAGCTCGCGAGCAGTACTTC.

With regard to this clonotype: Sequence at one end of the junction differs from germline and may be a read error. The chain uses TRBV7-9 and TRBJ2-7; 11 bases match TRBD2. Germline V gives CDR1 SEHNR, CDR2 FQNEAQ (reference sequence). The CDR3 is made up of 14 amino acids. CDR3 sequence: CASTLAGGPNEQYF. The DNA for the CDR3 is TGTGCCAGCACCTTAGCGGGAGGGCCAAACGAGCAGTACTTC.